Each of the 30 T cell receptor beta chains below was sequenced from the same sample in a study of cytomegalovirus exposure and HLA in healthy donors. It was with 60 Vbeta and 13 Jbeta primers that the PCR ran. The protocol was immunoSEQ multiplex PCR, while the TCRdb copy is restricted to in-frame clones and leaves out a portion. This repertoire shows about 130,000 clones, roughly 70% found once; its top ten account for more than 6%. The sequenced material came from PBMCs. The receptor set was obtained from a man aged 35 to 55 in good health and CMV-seropositive.

J is TRBJ2-2 and V is TRBV19; 8 bases agree with TRBD2. Germline-derived CDR1 and CDR2 are LNHDA and SQIVND (reference sequence). J gave up 4 bases and V 5 bases, and 6 bases lay outside the gene matches. The length of the CDR3 is 15 residues. CDR3 DNA sequence: TGTGCCAGTAGTCCCCCGGGGGGGGGCACCGGGGAGCTGTTTTTT. Translated, it gives CASSPPGGGTGELFF.

V is TRBV2 and J is TRBJ2-3, with a weak D call TRBD1 (6 bases). V was trimmed by 1 base and J by 9 bases, leaving 14 bases between them. This CDR3 is 14 amino acids long. Germline values: CDR1 SNHLY, CDR2 FYNNEI. Here the CDR3 reads CASSEEGTIQTQYF. In DNA form, the CDR3 reads TGTGCCAGCAGTGAAGAGGGGACAATCCAGACGCAGTATTTT. The variable domain in full, with the rest retrieved from reference TRBV2 and TRBJ2-3, is EPEVTQTPSHQVTQMGQEVILRCVPISNHLYFYWYRQILGQKVEFLVSFYNNEISEKSEIFDDQFSVERPDGSNFTLKIRSTKLEDSAMYFCASSEEGTIQTQYFGPGTRLTVL.

This sequence joins TRBV29-1 and TRBJ2-7, with unresolved D. Germline V gives CDR1 SQVTM, CDR2 ANQGSEA. The CDR3 extends over 12 amino acids. The V gene lost 4 bases and the J gene lost 2 bases, with 9 bases spanning the gap. This chain's CDR3 is CSVAASAYEQYF. DNA for the CDR3: TGCAGCGTTGCGGCCAGCGCCTACGAGCAGTACTTC.

This chain joins TRBV6-6 and TRBJ1-1; TRBD1 aligns across 7 bases. The CDR3 loop spans 12 amino acids. Trimming cost V 6 bases and J 7 bases; bases outside gene matches: 5. Germline V lookup: CDR1 MNHNY, CDR2 SVGAGI (reference sequence). The CDR3 protein is CASSLGQCEAFF. The DNA of the CDR3 is TGTGCCAGCAGCTTGGGACAGTGTGAAGCTTTCTTT.

J is TRBJ1-1 and V is TRBV7-2; tentative D call: TRBD1 (6 bases). V was pared by 0 bases and J by 4 bases, with 9 bases between. The germline gives CDR1 SGHTA, CDR2 FQGNSA. This CDR3 has 14 amino acids. CDR3 amino acids: CASSLAAQGTEAFF. Written as DNA, the CDR3 is TGTGCCAGCAGCTTAGCGGCACAGGGCACTGAAGCTTTCTTT.

The V and J genes are TRBV5-4 and TRBJ1-1; 8 positions agree with TRBD1. Unmatched junction bases numbered 13, after V lost 7 bases and J lost 11 bases. The CDR3 has 13 residues. CDR1 SGHNT and CDR2 YYREEE come from the germline V gene (reference sequence). The DNA of the CDR3 is TGTGCCAGCTCCTCAGCAGGGGGCTGGGGGGCTTTCTTT. It is translated as CASSSAGGWGAFF.

This clone was found a few times. The chain is built from TRBV27 and TRBJ2-7; tentatively, D is TRBD2 (5 bases). The V gene's germline CDR1 is MNHEY and CDR2 SMNVEV (reference sequence). The CDR3 runs to 15 residues. Trimming took off 0 bases at V and 0 bases at J, with 9 bases between the two ends. CDR3 protein: CASSLSPGNSYEQYF. The DNA for the CDR3 is TGTGCCAGCAGTTTATCTCCGGGGAACTCCTACGAGCAGTACTTC.

V is TRBV7-9 and J is TRBJ2-3, with D possibly TRBD2 on 7 matching bases. Deletions cut 0 bases from V and 4 bases from J, with 11 bases between. Looked up from germline, CDR1 is SEHNR and CDR2 is FQNEAQ (reference sequence). This CDR3 has 15 residues. As DNA, the CDR3 is TGTGCCAGCAGCTTAGCGGGAGGGGGGGCAGATACGCAGTATTTT. Translating it yields CASSLAGGGADTQYF.

J is TRBJ1-2 and V is TRBV6-5; D is perhaps TRBD1 (6 bases). From germline, CDR1 is MNHEY and CDR2 SVGAGI. The V gene lost 2 bases and the J gene lost 10 bases, with 17 bases spanning the gap. The CDR3 totals 14 residues. The CDR3 is CASSYLTGYNDYTF. In DNA form, the CDR3 reads TGTGCCAGCAGTTACCTCACAGGGTATAATGACTACACCTTC.

The V gene is TRBV6-1, the J gene TRBJ2-7; the match to TRBD2 covers 11 bases. J gave up 0 bases and V 8 bases, and 6 bases lay outside the gene matches. Per germline, CDR1 MNHNS and CDR2 SASEGT. The CDR3 runs 15 residues. The CDR3 DNA sequence: TGTGCCAGCCAACTAGCGGGAGTGATCTCCTACGAGCAGTACTTC. Its translation: CASQLAGVISYEQYF.

This chain uses TRBV6-5 with TRBJ2-5; 9 bases map to TRBD2. This CDR3 is 15 amino acids long. Trimming took 5 bases from V and 13 from J; bases not matched to a gene: 17. The V gene's germline CDR1 is MNHEY and CDR2 SVGAGI. CDR3 amino acids: CASSPIWTSAGFLYF. The DNA for the CDR3 is TGTGCCAGCAGTCCCATCTGGACTAGCGCTGGTTTCTTGTACTTC.

The chain uses TRBV28 and TRBJ1-5, with a weak D call TRBD1 (5 bases). Germline V gene lookup returns CDR1 MDHEN and CDR2 SYDVKM. The CDR3 is 13 amino acids. Trimming stripped 1 base from V and 6 bases from J, with 7 bases between. The CDR3: CASSLSGSQPQHF. In DNA form, the CDR3 reads TGTGCCAGCAGTTTATCAGGGTCTCAGCCCCAGCATTTT.

The chain couples TRBV28 to TRBJ2-7; 9 bases agree with TRBD2. Germline CDR1 reads MDHEN; CDR2 reads SYDVKM. With 2 bases clipped from V and 2 bases from J, the junction kept 1 base outside the gene matches. The CDR3 extends over 14 amino acids. CDR3 sequence reads: CASSLRGGAYEQYF. CDR3 bases: TGTGCCAGCAGTTTACGCGGGGGGGCCTACGAGCAGTACTTC.

This clone was seen more than once but under ten times. V usage is TRBV12-5 and J usage is TRBJ1-5, with 8 bases fitting TRBD1. With 2 bases clipped from V and 4 bases from J, the junction kept 7 bases outside the gene matches. This CDR3 is built from 16 residues. CDR1 is LGHNT, CDR2 FRNRAP, per germline. In DNA, the CDR3 is TGTGCTAGTGGTTTGAGGTTAACAGGGGGAAATCAGCCCCAGCATTTT. Residues: CASGLRLTGGNQPQHF. Drawing the rest from reference TRBV12-5 and TRBJ1-5, the complete variable domain is DARVTQTPRHKVTEMGQEVTMRCQPILGHNTVFWYRQTMMQGLELLAYFRNRAPLDDSGMPKDRFSAEMPDATLATLKIQPSEPRDSAVYFCASGLRLTGGNQPQHFGDGTRLSIL.

The chain joins TRBV18 to TRBJ1-1; D not resolved. This CDR3 comprises 15 residues. The V gene's germline CDR1 is KGHSH and CDR2 LQKENI. V was pared by 2 bases and J by 1 base, with 11 bases between. CDR3 coding DNA: TGTGCCAGCTCACCAACTCCTAGAGGGAACACTGAAGCTTTCTTT. This encodes CASSPTPRGNTEAFF.

The chain recombines TRBV7-2 with TRBJ2-5; 10 bases are a match to TRBD1. The CDR3 has 14 residues. Germline V gene sequence: CDR1 SGHTA, CDR2 FQGNSA. Trimming cost V 1 base and J 5 bases; bases outside gene matches: 1. Written as DNA, the CDR3 is TGTGCCAGCAGCTTAGGGGGACAGGGGGAGACCCAGTACTTC. The encoded protein is CASSLGGQGETQYF.

This clone was observed a single time. This rearrangement joins TRBV6-1 to TRBJ2-7, with TRBD2 matching 7 bases. V was clipped by 8 bases and J by 2 bases; unmatched bases: 6. This CDR3 has 13 residues. Looked up from germline, CDR1 is MNHNS and CDR2 is SASEGT. Here the CDR3 DNA reads TGTGCCAGCGAGCGGGCGGGAGCCTACGAGCAGTACTTC. Amino acid sequence: CASERAGAYEQYF.

The V gene is TRBV29-1, the J gene TRBJ1-2; a weak D match, TRBD1 (6 bases). The ends were cut back, 5 bases at V and 5 bases at J, with 15 bases in the middle. This CDR3 is 13 amino acids long. Germline V CDR1 and CDR2: SQVTM, ANQGSEA. In nucleotides, the CDR3 is TGCAGCGTTCGACAGGCGCTAAAATATGGCTACACCTTC. This translates into CSVRQALKYGYTF.

The chain has TRBV6-5 and TRBJ2-2, with TRBD1 matching over 8 bases. The CDR3 covers 15 residues. Trimming took 10 bases from V and 4 from J; bases not matched to a gene: 11. CDR1 is MNHEY, CDR2 SVGAGI, per germline. The CDR3 loop reads CATGFAGGGTGELFF. As DNA, the CDR3 is TGTGCCACCGGTTTCGCAGGGGGCGGCACCGGGGAGCTGTTTTTT.

This chain connects TRBV15 to TRBJ2-1, with D possibly being TRBD2 (6 bases). The V end lost 1 base, the J end lost 3 bases, and 10 bases lay between the germline ends. This CDR3 has 15 amino acids. The germline V gene has CDR1 LNHNV and CDR2 YYDKDF (reference sequence). CDR3 residues: CATSRGGRGYNEQFF. The CDR3 nucleotides read TGTGCCACCAGCAGAGGAGGGCGGGGCTACAATGAGCAGTTCTTC.

This rearrangement joins TRBV7-8 to TRBJ2-4; TRBD1 agrees at 12 bases. After removal of 5 bases from V and 0 bases from J, the junction contained 14 bases not matched to a gene. Germline-derived CDR1 and CDR2 are SGHVS and FQNEAQ. The CDR3 contains 20 residues. CDR3 sequence reads: CASSLETGTGGYIAKNIQYF. The CDR3 nucleotides are TGTGCCAGCAGCCTTGAAACCGGGACAGGGGGCTACATAGCCAAAAACATTCAGTACTTC. The full variable domain, completed using reference TRBV7-8 and TRBJ2-4, is GAGVSQSPRYKVAKRGQDVALRCDPISGHVSLFWYQQALGQGPEFLTYFQNEAQLDKSGLPSDRFFAERPEGSVSTLKIQRTQQEDSAVYLCASSLETGTGGYIAKNIQYFGAGTRLSVL.

The rearrangement uses TRBV7-2 and TRBJ1-5, with 8 nucleotides matching TRBD1. Germline CDR1 reads SGHTA; CDR2 reads FQGNSA. CDR3 size: 15 residues. V dropped 6 bases and J dropped 4; count of bases not matched to a gene: 8. CDR3 region: CASSKLQGANQPQHF. Written as DNA, the CDR3 is TGTGCCAGCAGTAAACTCCAGGGGGCGAATCAGCCCCAGCATTTT.

The chain links TRBV15 to TRBJ1-3, with D perhaps TRBD1 (6 bases). The CDR3 loop spans 15 amino acids. V shed 0 bases and J shed 4 bases, with 10 bases lying between them. CDR1 LNHNV and CDR2 YYDKDF come from the germline V gene (reference sequence). The CDR3 protein is CATSRDQGMGNTIYF. The CDR3 bases are TGTGCCACCAGCAGAGATCAGGGGATGGGAAACACCATATATTTT. Together with reference TRBV15 and TRBJ1-3, the CDR3 gives the full variable domain: DAMVIQNPRYQVTQFGKPVTLSCSQTLNHNVMYWYQQKSSQAPKLLFHYYDKDFNNEADTPDNFQSRRPNTSFCFLDIRSPGLGDTAMYLCATSRDQGMGNTIYFGEGSWLTVV.

The genes are TRBV9 and TRBJ2-1, with D possibly being TRBD1 (6 bases). Germline CDR1 and CDR2: SGDLS and YYNGEE. V was clipped by 4 bases and J by 7 bases, with 18 bases between them. This CDR3 is built from 15 residues. The CDR3, as DNA: TGTGCCAGCAGCACCCGGACAGAGCTGGGGAATGAGCAGTTCTTC. It codes for CASSTRTELGNEQFF.

This clone turned up a few times. This rearrangement joins TRBV7-2 to TRBJ2-3; D not resolved. Germline CDR1 and CDR2: SGHTA and FQGNSA. Trimming took off 5 bases at V and 1 base at J, with 4 bases between the two ends. This CDR3 contains 12 residues. The CDR3 spells CASSGGTDTQYF. CDR3 coding DNA: TGTGCCAGCAGCGGAGGCACAGATACGCAGTATTTT.

The V gene is TRBV30, the J gene TRBJ2-5; 8 bases agree with TRBD2. CDR1 and CDR2 (germline): GTSNPN, SVGIG (reference sequence). This CDR3 contains 14 residues. V trimming: 4 bases; J trimming: 3 bases; junction bases outside the gene matches: 7. The CDR3 region has the DNA TGTGCCTGGAATCCTCGGGGGGGAAAAGAGACCCAGTACTTC. Translating it yields CAWNPRGGKETQYF.

The chain has TRBV27 and TRBJ2-7, with TRBD1 matching over 11 bases. Germline V gene lookup returns CDR1 MNHEY and CDR2 SMNVEV (reference sequence). The CDR3 has 21 residues. With V trimmed by 5 bases and J by 3 bases, 24 bases remained unmatched. The CDR3 protein is CASSAKSPLGTGGERHYEQYF. Written as DNA, the CDR3 is TGTGCCAGCAGTGCCAAGTCCCCCCTGGGGACAGGGGGGGAGAGGCACTACGAGCAGTACTTC.

The V call is TRBV6-4, the J call TRBJ1-2; 7 bases fit TRBD1. The CDR3 sequence is 14 residues long. Germline CDR1 and CDR2: MRHNA and SNTAGT. V was clipped by 0 bases and J by 8 bases; unmatched bases: 6. CDR3 residues: CASSDSDRPGGYTF. DNA for the CDR3: TGTGCCAGCAGTGACTCGGACAGGCCCGGAGGCTACACCTTC.

The genes are TRBV5-5 and TRBJ2-1; D gene unclear. Germline-derived CDR1 and CDR2 are SGHKS and YYEKEE (reference sequence). The germline V and J ends were trimmed by 4 bases and 10 bases, with 12 bases remaining between them. This CDR3 is 12 amino acids long. CDR3 in amino acids: CASSLAVREQFF. For the CDR3, the DNA is TGTGCCAGCAGCCTCGCGGTTCGAGAGCAGTTCTTC.

This clone was counted between two and nine times. The chain carries TRBV6-1 and TRBJ1-1; D perhaps matches TRBD1 (5 bases). CDR3 length: 12 amino acids. The V and J ends lost 6 bases and 3 bases respectively, with 8 bases between them. The germline gives CDR1 MNHNS, CDR2 SASEGT. Written as DNA, the CDR3 is TGTGCCAGCAGGGGCAGGGACACTGAAGCTTTCTTT. Protein: CASRGRDTEAFF.